A single sample gave rise to the 13 T cell receptor beta chains below, sequenced in a study of cytomegalovirus exposure and HLA in healthy donors. PCR amplification relied on 60 Vbeta primers (plus 13 Jbeta primers). Measured with immunoSEQ multiplex PCR; TCRdb has only the in-frame clones, and not every one. The table lists around 150,000 clones, roughly four fifths of them singletons. The sequencing input was PBMCs. The receptors derive from a man in his fifties in good health and CMV-seropositive.

CDR3 sequence: CASSIGLGRGYTF. The DNA of the CDR3 is TGTGCCAGTAGTATCGGGTTGGGGCGAGGCTACACCTTC. The chain links TRBV19 to TRBJ1-2; D is perhaps TRBD1 (5 bases). The CDR3 contains 13 residues. Germline-derived CDR1 and CDR2 are LNHDA and SQIVND (reference sequence). V was cut by 3 bases and J by 8 bases, with 13 bases left in between. Full variable domain (outside the CDR3, taken from reference TRBV19 and TRBJ1-2): DGGITQSPKYLFRKEGQNVTLSCEQNLNHDAMYWYRQDPGQGLRLIYYSQIVNDFQKGDIAEGYSVSREKKESFPLTVTSAQKNPTAFYLCASSIGLGRGYTFGSGTRLTVV.

The chain uses TRBV7-2 and TRBJ1-2; D possibly corresponds to TRBD1 (6 bases). CDR3 length equals 13 residues. The germline V and J ends were trimmed by 1 base and 8 bases, with 11 bases remaining between them. The germline V gene encodes CDR1 SGHTA and CDR2 FQGNSA. The CDR3 is CASSLDREGGYTF. DNA for the CDR3: TGTGCCAGCAGCTTAGACAGGGAGGGGGGCTACACCTTC.

The CDR3 here is CATRSGTTHEQYF. As DNA, the CDR3 is TGTGCCACCAGGTCCGGGACAACTCACGAGCAGTACTTC. V usage is TRBV11-2 and J usage is TRBJ2-7; possibly TRBD1 for D (6 bases). The CDR3 totals 13 residues. CDR1 is SGHAT, CDR2 FQNNGV, per germline. V was clipped by 10 bases and J by 5 bases, with 18 bases between them. Full variable domain (rest looked up from reference TRBV11-2 and TRBJ2-7): EAGVAQSPRYKIIEKRQSVAFWCNPISGHATLYWYQQILGQGPKLLIQFQNNGVVDDSQLPKDRFSAERLKGVDSTLKIQPAKLEDSAVYLCATRSGTTHEQYFGPGTRLTVT.

The chain is built from TRBV7-9 and TRBJ2-7; D gene uncertain. Germline V gene sequence: CDR1 SEHNR, CDR2 FQNEAQ (reference sequence). This CDR3 is 13 amino acids long. V was clipped by 3 bases and J by 0 bases, with 6 bases between them. The CDR3 sequence: CASSLEISYEQYF. The CDR3 nucleotides are TGTGCCAGCAGCTTGGAGATCTCCTACGAGCAGTACTTC.

This chain links TRBV9 with TRBJ2-3, with TRBD2 matching 7 bases. CDR1 SGDLS and CDR2 YYNGEE come from the germline V gene. The CDR3 has 15 amino acids. The V gene end was trimmed by 3 bases and the J gene end by 2 bases; junction bases not matched to a gene: 6. The CDR3 DNA sequence: TGTGCCAGCAGCGCCGGACTAGTTTCCACAGATACGCAGTATTTT. Translating it yields CASSAGLVSTDTQYF.

CDR3 coding DNA: TGTGCCTGGAGGGGGGCGGGGGGACAAGAGACCCAGTACTTC. Translating gives CAWRGAGGQETQYF. V usage is TRBV30 and J usage is TRBJ2-5, with 8 bases that match TRBD2. Trimming cost V 3 bases and J 2 bases; bases outside gene matches: 5. Germline loops: CDR1 GTSNPN, CDR2 SVGIG (reference sequence). The CDR3 is 14 residues long.

This chain links TRBV6-5 with TRBJ1-3; D is uncertain. V was cut by 2 bases and J by 4 bases, with 9 bases left in between. The CDR3 totals 14 residues. CDR1 and CDR2 (germline): MNHEY, SVGAGI. Here the CDR3 reads CASSYGGTGNTIYF. CDR3 DNA sequence: TGTGCCAGCAGTTACGGAGGTACCGGAAACACCATATATTTT.

V is TRBV5-1 and J is TRBJ2-3, with a weak D call TRBD2 (5 bases). CDR3 size: 12 residues. Germline lookup yields CDR1 SGHRS and CDR2 YFSETQ. The ends were cut back, 7 bases at V and 6 bases at J, with 12 bases in the middle. The CDR3, as DNA: TGCGCCAGCCATAGTACGGGGGATACGCAGTATTTT. This translates into CASHSTGDTQYF.

The chain uses TRBV19 and TRBJ1-3, with D perhaps matching TRBD1 (6 bases). This CDR3 contains 16 residues. V lost 3 bases to trimming and J lost 2 bases, with 14 bases between them. The germline gives CDR1 LNHDA, CDR2 SQIVND (reference sequence). The CDR3 here is CASSITGRGTGNTIYF. CDR3 coding DNA: TGTGCCAGTAGTATCACAGGGCGTGGAACTGGAAACACCATATATTTT.

V is TRBV28 and J is TRBJ1-6; D is undetermined. Germline CDR1 is MDHEN and CDR2 is SYDVKM. With 1 base removed from V and 10 bases from J, the gap between germline ends came to 23 bases. The CDR3 runs to 18 residues. The CDR3 coding sequence is TGTGCCAGCAGTTTATTTCCCCCCTCGGCAGGAGGCCCCTCACCCCTCCACTTT. Its protein is CASSLFPPSAGGPSPLHF. The full variable domain, with the rest looked up from reference TRBV28 and TRBJ1-6, is DVKVTQSSRYLVKRTGEKVFLECVQDMDHENMFWYRQDPGLGLRLIYFSYDVKMKEKGDIPEGYSVSREKKERFSLILESASTNQTSMYLCASSLFPPSAGGPSPLHFGNGTRLTVT.

This clone was seen a few times. The gene calls are TRBV28 and TRBJ1-2, with D possibly matching TRBD1 (6 bases). Germline CDR1 and CDR2: MDHEN and SYDVKM. With 2 bases removed from V and 4 bases from J, the gap between germline ends came to 26 bases. CDR3 length: 19 residues. Here the CDR3 reads CASSLNLRDTTPSGYGYTF. CDR3 bases: TGTGCCAGCAGTTTAAATCTCCGGGACACGACCCCCTCTGGCTATGGCTACACCTTC.

This chain connects TRBV2 to TRBJ2-5; D is unresolved. CDR3 length: 12 amino acids. In germline, CDR1 is SNHLY, CDR2 FYNNEI. The V and J ends lost 6 bases and 6 bases respectively, with 11 bases between them. The CDR3, as DNA: TGTGCCAGCAGACTATCTAGAAAGACCCAGTACTTC. This gives the protein CASRLSRKTQYF.

The chain uses TRBV19 and TRBJ2-7; 8 nucleotides line up with TRBD1. The CDR3 contains 14 residues. Looked up from germline, CDR1 is LNHDA and CDR2 is SQIVND (reference sequence). With V trimmed by 5 bases and J by 3 bases, 6 bases remained unmatched. CDR3: CASSPRQGRYEQYF. The CDR3 coding sequence is TGTGCCAGTAGTCCCCGACAGGGGCGCTACGAGCAGTACTTC.